This T cell receptor (beta chain) was recovered during a study of early T cells in non-severe SARS-CoV-2 infection. Trimming pared 2 bases from V and 7 bases from J, leaving 12 bases between. The CDR3 is 13 amino acids. The V gene's germline CDR1 is GTSNPN and CDR2 SVGIG (reference sequence). One entry per CDR3 protein, called by TCRdb with MiXCR from the 5' RACE reads. This repertoire shows 75,000 to 100,000 distinct CDR3 sequences, about 15% found once; its top ten account for 0.58%. The source of this sequence is an adult who was a healthcare worker with PCR-confirmed SARS-CoV-2 infection or an uninfected control (not recorded which). The chain carries TRBV30 and TRBJ2-1; D is undetermined. Source material: whole blood. CDR3 protein: CAWSSGRGNEQFF. The CDR3 DNA follows: TGTGCCTGGAGTTCCGGACGTGGAAATGAGCAGTTCTTC.